This passage covers 7 T cell receptor beta chains from one sample sequenced in a study of cytomegalovirus exposure and HLA in healthy donors. PCR employed 60 Vbeta and 13 Jbeta primers. Repertoires were generated with immunoSEQ multiplex PCR, while TCRdb's copy carries only in-frame clones and drops some. The table shows under 200,000 clones, with less than 80% occurring only once. Source material: PBMCs. The receptors originated from a woman in her thirties or forties in good health and CMV-seronegative.

The chain combines TRBV27 with TRBJ2-1; 7 bases map to TRBD1. Germline V gene data show CDR1 as MNHEY and CDR2 as SMNVEV (reference sequence). The CDR3 consists of 14 residues. J lost 9 bases, V lost 6 bases, and 11 bases had no gene match. Here the CDR3 reads CASSRDSVISEQFF. The CDR3 nucleotides are TGTGCCAGCAGCCGGGACAGCGTTATCTCTGAGCAGTTCTTC.

The chain joins TRBV5-6 to TRBJ1-6, with a tentative D call TRBD1 (6 bases). The length of the CDR3 is 13 residues. The V gene's germline CDR1 is SGHDT and CDR2 YYEEEE. V was cut by 2 bases and J by 10 bases, with 10 bases left in between. CDR3 loop: CASSLQGRSPLHF. As DNA, the CDR3 is TGTGCCAGCAGCTTACAGGGACGGTCACCCCTCCACTTT.

The rearrangement joins TRBV27 to TRBJ2-1, with D possibly being TRBD1 (6 bases). Germline CDR1 reads MNHEY; CDR2 reads SMNVEV (reference sequence). Deletions cut 6 bases from V and 6 bases from J, with 15 bases between. This CDR3 comprises 14 residues. CDR3 nucleotides: TGTGCCAGCAGGGCGGCAGGGGTTAGCAATGAGCAGTTCTTC. As protein: CASRAAGVSNEQFF.

Notes on this clone: Other DNA sequences from this sample encode an identical CDR3 as well. This chain links TRBV27 with TRBJ2-7; tentatively, D is TRBD1 (5 bases). Germline loops: CDR1 MNHEY, CDR2 SMNVEV (reference sequence). The CDR3 has 13 residues. The V and J ends lost 2 bases and 4 bases respectively, with 9 bases between them. CDR3 nucleotides: TGTGCCAGCAGTTTAAATCAGGGTTACGAGCAGTACTTC. It encodes CASSLNQGYEQYF.

This chain uses TRBV4-1 with TRBJ2-5; 14 nucleotides match TRBD2. J was trimmed by 5 bases and V by 1 base; bases with no gene match: 3. This CDR3 is 16 amino acids long. The V gene's germline CDR1 is MGHRA and CDR2 YSYEKL. The CDR3 reads CASSQVWTSGGETQYF. The DNA for the CDR3 is TGCGCCAGCAGCCAAGTGTGGACTAGCGGGGGGGAGACCCAGTACTTC.

This clone was detected ten times or more. V is TRBV13 and J is TRBJ1-1, with D unclear. V lost 5 bases to trimming and J lost 4 bases, with 14 bases between them. Germline-derived CDR1 and CDR2 are PRHDT and FYEKMQ (reference sequence). The CDR3 is made up of 14 amino acids. This CDR3 reads CASSPGLSSTEAFF. The CDR3, as DNA: TGTGCCAGCAGCCCCGGGTTATCGAGCACTGAAGCTTTCTTT.

This chain connects TRBV27 to TRBJ1-1; 8 positions match TRBD1. This CDR3 spans 14 amino acids. Germline V lookup: CDR1 MNHEY, CDR2 SMNVEV (reference sequence). J gave up 2 bases and V 6 bases, and 5 bases lay outside the gene matches. The CDR3 spells CASRLQGVNTEAFF. The CDR3 DNA follows: TGTGCCAGCAGACTACAGGGGGTAAACACTGAAGCTTTCTTT.